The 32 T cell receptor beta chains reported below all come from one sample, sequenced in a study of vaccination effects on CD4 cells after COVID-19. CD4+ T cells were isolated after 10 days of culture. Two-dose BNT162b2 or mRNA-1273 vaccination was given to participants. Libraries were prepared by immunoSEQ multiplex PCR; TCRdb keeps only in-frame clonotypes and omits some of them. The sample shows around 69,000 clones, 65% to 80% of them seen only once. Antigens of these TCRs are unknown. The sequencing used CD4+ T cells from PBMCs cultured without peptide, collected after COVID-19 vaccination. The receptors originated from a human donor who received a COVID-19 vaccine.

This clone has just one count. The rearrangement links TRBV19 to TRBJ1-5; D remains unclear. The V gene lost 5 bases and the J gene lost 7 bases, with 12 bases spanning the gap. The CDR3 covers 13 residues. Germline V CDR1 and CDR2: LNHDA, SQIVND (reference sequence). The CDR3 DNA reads TGTGCCAGTAGTTCTGCGGAGGGACAGCCCCAGCATTTT. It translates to CASSSAEGQPQHF.

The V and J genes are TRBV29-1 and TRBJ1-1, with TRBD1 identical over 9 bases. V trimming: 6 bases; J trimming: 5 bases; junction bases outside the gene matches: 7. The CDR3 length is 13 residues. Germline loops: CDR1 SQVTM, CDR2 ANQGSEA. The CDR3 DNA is TGCAGCGTGTCCGGACAGGGGATTACTGAAGCTTTCTTT. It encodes CSVSGQGITEAFF.

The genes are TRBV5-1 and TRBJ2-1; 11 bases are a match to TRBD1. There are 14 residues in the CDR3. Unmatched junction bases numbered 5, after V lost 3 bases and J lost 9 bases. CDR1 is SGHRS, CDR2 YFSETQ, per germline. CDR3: CASSSGQGAIEQFF. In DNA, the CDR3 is TGCGCCAGCAGCTCCGGACAGGGGGCGATTGAGCAGTTCTTC.

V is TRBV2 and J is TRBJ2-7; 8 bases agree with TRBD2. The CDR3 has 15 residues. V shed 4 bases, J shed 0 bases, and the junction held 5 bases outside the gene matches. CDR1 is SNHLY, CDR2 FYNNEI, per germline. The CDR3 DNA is TGTGCCAGCAGTGGACTAGCGAGGAACTCCTACGAGCAGTACGTC. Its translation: CASSGLARNSYEQYV.

CDR3 in DNA: TGTGCCAGCAGACAGGCCAGCTCCTACGAGCAGTACGTC. Translation gives CASRQASSYEQYV. The V and J genes are TRBV2 and TRBJ2-7; D may be TRBD1 (5 bases). Looked up from germline, CDR1 is SNHLY and CDR2 is FYNNEI. Trimming took off 6 bases at V and 0 bases at J, with 9 bases between the two ends. The CDR3 totals 13 residues.

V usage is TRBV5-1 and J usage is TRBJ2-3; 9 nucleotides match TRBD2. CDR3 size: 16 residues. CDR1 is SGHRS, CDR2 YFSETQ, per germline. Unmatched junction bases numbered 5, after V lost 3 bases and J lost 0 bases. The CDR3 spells CASSSRGGVSTDTQYF. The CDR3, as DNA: TGCGCCAGCAGCTCGCGCGGGGGGGTAAGCACAGATACGCAGTATTTT.

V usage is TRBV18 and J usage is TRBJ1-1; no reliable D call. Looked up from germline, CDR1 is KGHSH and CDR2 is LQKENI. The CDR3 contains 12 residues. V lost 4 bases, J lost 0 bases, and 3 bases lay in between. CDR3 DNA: TGTGCCAGCTCACTGATGAACACTGAAGCTTTCTTT. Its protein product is CASSLMNTEAFF.

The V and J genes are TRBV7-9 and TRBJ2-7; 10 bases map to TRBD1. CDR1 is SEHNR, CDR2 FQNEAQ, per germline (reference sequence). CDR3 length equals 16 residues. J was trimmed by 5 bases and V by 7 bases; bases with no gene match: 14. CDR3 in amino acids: CASTLTPGQGWNEQYV. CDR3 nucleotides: TGTGCCAGCACCCTAACCCCGGGACAGGGGTGGAACGAGCAGTACGTC.

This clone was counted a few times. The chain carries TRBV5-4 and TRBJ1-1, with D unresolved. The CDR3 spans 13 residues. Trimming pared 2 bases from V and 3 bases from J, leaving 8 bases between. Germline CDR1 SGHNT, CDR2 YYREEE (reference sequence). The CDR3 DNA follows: TGTGCCAGCAGCTTCGGGAGGTACACTGAAGCTTTCTTT. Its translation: CASSFGRYTEAFF.

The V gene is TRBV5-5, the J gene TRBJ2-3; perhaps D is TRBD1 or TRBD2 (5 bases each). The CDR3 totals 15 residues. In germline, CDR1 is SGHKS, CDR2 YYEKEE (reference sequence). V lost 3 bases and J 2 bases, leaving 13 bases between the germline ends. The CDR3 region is CASSSGALNTDTQYF. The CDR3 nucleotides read TGTGCCAGCAGCTCCGGGGCCCTAAACACAGATACGCAGTATTTT.

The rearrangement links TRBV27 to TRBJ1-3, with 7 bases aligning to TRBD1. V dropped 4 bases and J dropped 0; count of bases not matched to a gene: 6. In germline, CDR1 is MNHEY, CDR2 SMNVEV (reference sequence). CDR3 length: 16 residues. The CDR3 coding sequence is TGTGCCAGCAGTTCAGGGGGGGGGAGCTCTGGAAACACCATATATTTT. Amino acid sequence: CASSSGGGSSGNTIYF.

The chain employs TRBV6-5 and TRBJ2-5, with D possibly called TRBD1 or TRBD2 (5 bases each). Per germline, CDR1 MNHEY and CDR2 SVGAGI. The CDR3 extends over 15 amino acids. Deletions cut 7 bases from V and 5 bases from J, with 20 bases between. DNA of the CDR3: TGTGCCAGCACCTACACTACCCAGGGCGGGGAGACCCAGTACTTC. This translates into CASTYTTQGGETQYF.

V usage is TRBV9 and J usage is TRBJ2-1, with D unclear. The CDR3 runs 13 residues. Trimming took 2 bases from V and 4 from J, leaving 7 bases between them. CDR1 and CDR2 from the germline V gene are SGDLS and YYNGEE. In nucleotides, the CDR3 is TGTGCCAGCAGCGTGGGCTCTTACAATGAGCAGTTCTTC. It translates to CASSVGSYNEQFF.

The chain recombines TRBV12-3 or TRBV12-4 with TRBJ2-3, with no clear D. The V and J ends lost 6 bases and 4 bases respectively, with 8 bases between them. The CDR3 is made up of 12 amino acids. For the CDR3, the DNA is TGTGCCAGCAGCATAACCCCAGATACGCAGTATTTT. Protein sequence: CASSITPDTQYF.

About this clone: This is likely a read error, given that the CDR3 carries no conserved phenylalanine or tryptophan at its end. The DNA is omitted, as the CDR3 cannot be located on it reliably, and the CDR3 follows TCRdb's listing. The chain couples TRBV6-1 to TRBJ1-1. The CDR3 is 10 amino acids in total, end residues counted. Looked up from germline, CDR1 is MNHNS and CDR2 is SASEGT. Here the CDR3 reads CASSEASPGT.

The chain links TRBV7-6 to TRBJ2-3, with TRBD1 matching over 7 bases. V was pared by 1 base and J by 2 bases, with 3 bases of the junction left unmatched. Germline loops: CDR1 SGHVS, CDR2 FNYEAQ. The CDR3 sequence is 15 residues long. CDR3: CASSLGTGDTDTQYF. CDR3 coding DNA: TGTGCCAGCAGCTTAGGGACAGGAGACACAGATACGCAGTATTTT. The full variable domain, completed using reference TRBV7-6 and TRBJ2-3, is GAGVSQSPRYKVTKRGQDVALRCDPISGHVSLYWYRQALGQGPEFLTYFNYEAQQDKSGLPNDRFSAERPEGSISTLTIQRTEQRDSAMYRCASSLGTGDTDTQYFGPGTRLTVL.

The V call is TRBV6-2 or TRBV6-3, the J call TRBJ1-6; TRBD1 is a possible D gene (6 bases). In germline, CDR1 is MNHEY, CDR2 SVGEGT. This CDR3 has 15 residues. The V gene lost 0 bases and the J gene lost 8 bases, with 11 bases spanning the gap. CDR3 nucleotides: TGTGCCAGCAGTTACTCGACAGGAGGGCATTCACCCCTCCACTTT. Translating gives CASSYSTGGHSPLHF.

This chain's CDR3 is CASRRGLAGGYEQYV. CDR3 DNA: TGTGCCAGCAGACGCGGACTAGCGGGGGGCTACGAGCAGTACGTC. This chain uses TRBV6-5 with TRBJ2-7, with 14 bases matching TRBD2. CDR1 and CDR2 (germline): MNHEY, SVGAGI. Trimming cost V 6 bases and J 3 bases; bases outside gene matches: 4. The CDR3 sequence is 15 residues long.

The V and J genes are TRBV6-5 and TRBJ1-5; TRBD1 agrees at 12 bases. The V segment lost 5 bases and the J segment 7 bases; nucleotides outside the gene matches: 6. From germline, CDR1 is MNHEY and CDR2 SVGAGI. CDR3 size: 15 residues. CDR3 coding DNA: TGTGCCAGCAGTCGCGGGACAGGGGGCTCGCAGCCCCAGCATTTT. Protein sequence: CASSRGTGGSQPQHF.

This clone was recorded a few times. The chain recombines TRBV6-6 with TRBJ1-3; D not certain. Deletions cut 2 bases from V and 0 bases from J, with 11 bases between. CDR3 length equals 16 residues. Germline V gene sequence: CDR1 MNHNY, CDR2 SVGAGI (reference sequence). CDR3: CASSYRAESSGNTIYF. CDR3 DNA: TGTGCCAGCAGTTACAGGGCAGAGAGCTCTGGAAACACCATATATTTT.

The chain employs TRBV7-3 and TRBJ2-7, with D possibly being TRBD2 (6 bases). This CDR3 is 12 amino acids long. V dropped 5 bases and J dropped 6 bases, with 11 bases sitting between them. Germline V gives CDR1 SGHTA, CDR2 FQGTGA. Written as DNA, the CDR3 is TGTGCCAGCAGCACCCTCGGGGGCGAGCAGTACGTC. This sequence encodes CASSTLGGEQYV.

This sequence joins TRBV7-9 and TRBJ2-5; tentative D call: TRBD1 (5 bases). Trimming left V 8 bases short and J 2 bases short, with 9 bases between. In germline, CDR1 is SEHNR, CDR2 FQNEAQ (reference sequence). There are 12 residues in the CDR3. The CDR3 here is CASARVQETQYF. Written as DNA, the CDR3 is TGTGCCAGCGCCAGGGTTCAAGAGACCCAGTACTTC.

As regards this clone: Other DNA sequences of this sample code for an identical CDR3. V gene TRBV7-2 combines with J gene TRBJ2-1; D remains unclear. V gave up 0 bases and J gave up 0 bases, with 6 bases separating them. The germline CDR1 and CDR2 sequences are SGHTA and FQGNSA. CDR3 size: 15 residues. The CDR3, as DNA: TGTGCCAGCAGCTTAGCGGCGAGCTCCTACAATGAGCAGTTCTTC. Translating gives CASSLAASSYNEQFF.

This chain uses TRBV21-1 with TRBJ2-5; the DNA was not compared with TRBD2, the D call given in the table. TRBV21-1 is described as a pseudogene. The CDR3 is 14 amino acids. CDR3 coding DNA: TGTGCCAGCAGCGAAGGAGAGAGGCAAGAGACCCAGTACTTC. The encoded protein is CASSEGERQETQYF.

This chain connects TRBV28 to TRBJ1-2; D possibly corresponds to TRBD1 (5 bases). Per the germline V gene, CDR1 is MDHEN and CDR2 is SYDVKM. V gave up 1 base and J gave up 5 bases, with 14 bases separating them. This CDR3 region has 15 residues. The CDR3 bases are TGTGCCAGCAGTTTATCGGGGGGGTTTAATTATGGCTACACCTTC. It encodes CASSLSGGFNYGYTF.

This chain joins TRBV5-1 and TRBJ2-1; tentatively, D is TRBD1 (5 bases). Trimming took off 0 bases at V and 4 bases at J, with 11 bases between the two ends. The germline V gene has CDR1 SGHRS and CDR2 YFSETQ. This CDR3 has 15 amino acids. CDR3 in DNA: TGCGCCAGCAGCTTGGGACAGCCCACGTACAATGAGCAGTTCTTC. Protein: CASSLGQPTYNEQFF.

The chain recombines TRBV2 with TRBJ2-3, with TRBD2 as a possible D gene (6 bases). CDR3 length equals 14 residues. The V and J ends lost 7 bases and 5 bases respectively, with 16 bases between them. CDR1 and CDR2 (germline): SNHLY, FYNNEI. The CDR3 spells CASNDGGHGDTQYF. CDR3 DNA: TGTGCCAGCAATGACGGAGGGCATGGAGATACGCAGTATTTT.

CDR3 sequence: CASSQEVERGDLWYGYTF. In DNA form, the CDR3 reads TGCGCCAGCAGCCAAGAGGTGGAGAGGGGCGACCTGTGGTATGGCTACACCTTC. The J gene is TRBJ1-2, the V gene TRBV4-1; D is possibly TRBD1 (5 bases). Trimming removed 0 bases at V and 5 bases at J, with 22 bases between. The CDR3 contains 18 residues. Germline-derived CDR1 and CDR2 are MGHRA and YSYEKL.

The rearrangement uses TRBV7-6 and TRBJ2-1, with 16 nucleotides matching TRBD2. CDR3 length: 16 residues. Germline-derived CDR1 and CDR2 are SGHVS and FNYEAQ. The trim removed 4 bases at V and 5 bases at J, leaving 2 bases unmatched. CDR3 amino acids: CASSSGLAGGNNEQFF. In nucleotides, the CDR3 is TGTGCCAGCAGCTCGGGACTAGCGGGGGGGAACAATGAGCAGTTCTTC.

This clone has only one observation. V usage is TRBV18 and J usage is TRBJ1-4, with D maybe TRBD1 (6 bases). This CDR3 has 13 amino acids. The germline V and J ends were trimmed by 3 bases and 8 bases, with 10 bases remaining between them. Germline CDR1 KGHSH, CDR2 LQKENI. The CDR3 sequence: CASSPLTGEKLFF. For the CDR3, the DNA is TGTGCCAGCTCACCCCTGACAGGAGAAAAACTGTTTTTT.

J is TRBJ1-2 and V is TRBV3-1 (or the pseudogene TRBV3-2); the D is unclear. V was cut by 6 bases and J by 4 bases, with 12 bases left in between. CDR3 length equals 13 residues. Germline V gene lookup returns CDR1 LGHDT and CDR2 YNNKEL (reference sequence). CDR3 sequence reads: CASRLAGGYGYTF. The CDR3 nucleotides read TGTGCCAGCAGGCTCGCGGGAGGCTATGGCTACACCTTC.

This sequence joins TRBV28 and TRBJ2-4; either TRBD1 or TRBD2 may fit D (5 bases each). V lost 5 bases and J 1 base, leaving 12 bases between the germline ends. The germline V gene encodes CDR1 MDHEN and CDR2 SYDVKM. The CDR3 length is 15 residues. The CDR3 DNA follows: TGTGCCAGCAGTATCGGGGCGGTTGCCAAAAACATTCAGTACTTC. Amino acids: CASSIGAVAKNIQYF.